Listed below are T cell receptor beta chains from one sample, sequenced in a study of cytomegalovirus exposure and HLA in healthy donors. TCRdb's copy holds only in-frame clones and misses some; the assay was immunoSEQ multiplex PCR. The table records roughly 100,000 clones, 9.4% of them present only once. Sequenced material: PBMCs. Receptor source: a man in his fifties or sixties in good health and CMV-seropositive. Both conserved end residues are part of each CDR3. The order of the fields is D gene, CDR3 length, clone size, J gene, V gene, CDR3 protein, CDR3 DNA. The D gene is left open where the match is weak. Clone size appears in some rows only: once, few, many, or a class for an expanded clone.

>NA|14|NA|TRBJ2-3|TRBV9
CASSVGSVRDTQYF
TGTGCCAGCAGCGTAGGGTCGGTGAGGGATACGCAGTATTTT
>TRBD1|15|many|TRBJ1-4|TRBV19
CASSANRGSNEKLFF
TGTGCCAGTAGTGCCAACAGGGGAAGTAATGAAAAACTGTTTTTT
>TRBD1|16|NA|TRBJ1-1|TRBV27
CASSSGDRGRHTEAFF
TGTGCCAGCAGTTCAGGTGACAGGGGTCGTCACACTGAAGCTTTCTTT
>NA|13|NA|TRBJ1-1|TRBV5-4
CASSLTENTEAFF
TGTGCCAGCAGCTTGACAGAGAACACTGAAGCTTTCTTT
>NA|15|NA|TRBJ2-7|TRBV18
CASSREMGGSYEQYF
TGTGCCAGCTCACGAGAGATGGGGGGCTCCTACGAGCAGTACTTC
>NA|12|NA|TRBJ1-1|TRBV29-1
CSVRSFNTEAFF
TGCAGCGTTCGGTCCTTCAACACTGAAGCTTTCTTT
>NA|16|NA|TRBJ1-4|TRBV28
CASSPMTGALNEKLFF
TGTGCCAGCAGTCCAATGACAGGAGCCCTTAATGAAAAACTGTTTTTT
>NA|18|NA|TRBJ1-2|TRBV15
CATSRDGHGTGKISSYTF
TGTGCCACCAGCAGAGATGGCCACGGTACAGGGAAAATCTCGAGCTACACCTTC
>NA|15|NA|TRBJ2-2|TRBV7-9
CASSGGKGLAGELFF
TGTGCCAGCAGCGGAGGGAAAGGGCTCGCCGGGGAGCTGTTTTTT
>NA|13|NA|TRBJ2-2|TRBV14
CASSPSWTGELFF
TGTGCCAGCAGCCCCAGTTGGACCGGGGAGCTGTTTTTT
>NA|14|few|TRBJ2-5|TRBV5-4
CASSSPNPGETQYF
TGTGCCAGCAGCTCCCCTAACCCCGGGGAGACCCAGTACTTC
>NA|16|few|TRBJ2-6|TRBV5-6
CASNFRGSSGANVLTF
TGTGCCAGCAACTTTCGAGGGAGTTCTGGGGCCAACGTCCTGACTTTC
>TRBD1|14|NA|TRBJ2-3|TRBV5-1
CASSWDSPTDTQYF
TGCGCCAGCAGCTGGGACAGCCCCACAGATACGCAGTATTTT
>TRBD2|16|NA|TRBJ2-3|TRBV19
CASKTSGSSGTDTQYF
TGTGCCAGTAAGACTAGCGGGAGTTCGGGCACAGATACGCAGTATTTT
>TRBD1|14|NA|TRBJ1-4|TRBV27
CASSVRTGQEKLFF
TGTGCCAGCAGTGTTAGGACAGGCCAGGAAAAACTGTTTTTT
>TRBD1|16|NA|TRBJ2-1|TRBV6-1
CASSAQWDRGVGEQFF
TGTGCCAGCAGTGCCCAGTGGGACAGGGGGGTCGGTGAGCAGTTCTTC
>NA|15|NA|TRBJ1-5|TRBV7-2
CASSLSGVTNQPQHF
TGTGCCAGCAGCTTATCAGGGGTTACCAATCAGCCCCAGCATTTT
>NA|12|NA|TRBJ2-1|TRBV11-3
CASSLQGGEQFF
TGTGCCAGCAGCTTGCAGGGTGGTGAGCAGTTCTTC
>NA|14|few|TRBJ1-2|TRBV28
CASSSAGVSYGYTF
TGTGCCAGCAGTTCCGCAGGGGTGAGCTATGGCTACACCTTC
>NA|14|many|TRBJ1-2|TRBV10-3
CAISAPGEIYGYTF
TGTGCCATCAGCGCCCCGGGAGAGATCTATGGCTACACCTTC
>TRBD1|15|NA|TRBJ2-7|TRBV9
CASSVEGQGVEEQYF
TGTGCCAGCAGCGTAGAGGGACAGGGAGTAGAGGAGCAGTACTTC
>NA|14|NA|TRBJ2-3|TRBV27
CASAIVGSTDTQYF
TGTGCCAGCGCCATAGTCGGGAGCACAGATACGCAGTATTTT
>TRBD1|13|NA|TRBJ2-5|TRBV2
CASSRDSQETQYF
TGTGCCAGCAGCCGGGACAGCCAAGAGACCCAGTACTTC
>NA|16|NA|TRBJ2-3|TRBV5-4
CASSWRTSQNPDTQYF
TGTGCCAGCAGCTGGAGGACTTCCCAAAACCCAGATACGCAGTATTTT
>NA|14|NA|TRBJ2-6|TRBV6-5
CATRPYSGANVLTF
TGTGCCACCAGGCCCTATTCTGGGGCCAACGTCCTGACTTTC
>NA|14|NA|TRBJ1-1|TRBV28
CASREGGVGTEAFF
TGTGCCAGCAGAGAGGGGGGGGTGGGCACTGAAGCTTTCTTT
>NA|13|NA|TRBJ2-7|TRBV7-9
CASLGTNTYEQYF
TGTGCCAGCCTCGGGACAAATACCTACGAGCAGTACTTC
>TRBD2|15|NA|TRBJ2-3|TRBV5-1
CASSHSGASTDTQYF
TGCGCCAGCAGCCATAGCGGGGCTAGCACAGATACGCAGTATTTT
>TRBD1|16|NA|TRBJ1-2|TRBV6-5
CASSYRGTGGNLGYTF
TGTGCCAGCAGTTATAGAGGGACAGGGGGGAACCTTGGCTACACCTTC
>NA|14|NA|TRBJ2-1|TRBV19
CASSIVTGITEQFF
TGTGCCAGTAGTATAGTAACAGGGATCACTGAGCAGTTCTTC
>NA|11|few|TRBJ1-2|TRBV29-1
CSVVQNYGYTF
TGCAGCGTTGTACAGAACTATGGCTACACCTTC
>NA|13|few|TRBJ2-5|TRBV5-1
CASRAQAKETQYF
TGCGCCAGCAGGGCGCAGGCCAAAGAGACCCAGTACTTC
>TRBD1|15|few|TRBJ1-2|TRBV7-9
CASSLEMTGGYGYTF
TGTGCCAGCAGCTTAGAGATGACAGGGGGCTATGGCTACACCTTC
>TRBD1|15|NA|TRBJ1-4|TRBV7-2
CASSLGGTGWEKLFF
TGTGCCAGCAGCCTCGGCGGGACAGGGTGGGAAAAACTGTTTTTT
>NA|14|NA|TRBJ1-5|TRBV5-6
CASSFGRLNQPQHF
TGTGCCAGCAGCTTTGGGCGCCTCAATCAGCCCCAGCATTTT
>NA|13|NA|TRBJ2-7|TRBV5-1
CASSLASFYEQYF
TGCGCCAGCAGCTTGGCCAGTTTCTACGAGCAGTACTTC
>TRBD2|17|NA|TRBJ2-7|TRBV9
CASSVAPSGRDSYEQYF
TGTGCCAGCAGCGTAGCCCCCAGCGGGAGAGACTCCTACGAGCAGTACTTC
>TRBD1|14|NA|TRBJ2-1|TRBV28
CASFPGQGYNEQFF
TGTGCCAGTTTCCCGGGACAGGGTTACAATGAGCAGTTCTTC
>NA|14|NA|TRBJ1-5|TRBV5-1
CASSLGRTDQPQHF
TGCGCCAGCAGCTTGGGGAGGACGGATCAGCCCCAGCATTTT
>NA|17|few|TRBJ2-1|TRBV28
CASSPLRGAGIYNEQFF
TGTGCCAGCAGTCCCCTCCGCGGGGCGGGAATCTACAATGAGCAGTTCTTC
>NA|15|NA|TRBJ1-5|TRBV19
CASSSGMINNQPQHF
TGTGCCAGTAGTTCAGGGATGATTAACAATCAGCCCCAGCATTTT
>NA|14|few|TRBJ2-1|TRBV5-1
CASSLEVADYRQFF
TGCGCCAGCAGCTTGGAGGTAGCGGATTACCGGCAGTTCTTC
>TRBD2|15|NA|TRBJ2-2|TRBV6-1
CASGSGGLPSGELFF
TGTGCCAGCGGAAGCGGGGGACTGCCGTCCGGGGAGCTGTTTTTT
>NA|15|NA|TRBJ1-1|TRBV21-1
CASSKALGGGTEAFF
TGTGCCAGCAGCAAAGCGCTGGGGGGAGGGACTGAAGCTTTCTTT
>NA|15|few|TRBJ2-6|TRBV5-1
CASTNRSSGANVLTF
TGCGCCAGCACCAATAGGAGCTCTGGGGCCAACGTCCTGACTTTC
>NA|14|few|TRBJ2-1|TRBV29-1
CSVTPGAGVPRGFF
TGCAGCGTCACCCCAGGAGCAGGCGTTCCTAGGGGGTTCTTC
>NA|13|few|TRBJ1-2|TRBV29-1
CSVLTYRRDGYTF
TGCAGCGTCTTGACATACAGGAGGGATGGCTACACCTTC